These 8 T cell receptor beta chains share one sample of origin, sequenced in a study of T cells in Graves' hyperthyroidism and ophthalmopathy. Amplification targeted TCR beta CDR3 regions from RNA transcripts. The TCR CDR3 first-round RT-PCR relied on the HTBI primer set. From the multiplex PCR reads, TCRdb called clonotypes with MiXCR, one entry per CDR3 protein. The data contain more than 95,000 distinct CDR3 sequences, over 45% of them singletons. Sequencing used blood. The origin of the receptors is a man in his forties with Graves' hyperthyroidism.

This clonotype was observed at least ten times. The chain is built from TRBV5-1 and TRBJ1-2; D call uncertain. The V gene's germline CDR1 is SGHRS and CDR2 YFSETQ. V was cut by 0 bases and J by 1 base, with 4 bases left in between. This CDR3 is built from 13 residues. As DNA, the CDR3 is TGCGCCAGCAGCTTGGGACATAACTATGGCTACACCTTC. It encodes CASSLGHNYGYTF.

This chain uses TRBV10-1 with TRBJ2-1, with D possibly matching TRBD2 (5 bases). V lost 4 bases and J lost 14, with 12 bases in between. The CDR3 is 11 amino acids. CDR1 WNHNN and CDR2 SYGVQD come from the germline V gene (reference sequence). This CDR3 is CASSGGSGEFF. CDR3 bases: TGCGCCAGCAGTGGAGGGTCCGGGGAGTTCTTC.

The chain couples TRBV7-2 to TRBJ2-3; TRBD1 matches at 7 bases. Germline CDR1 is SGHTA and CDR2 is FQGNSA. The V and J ends lost 3 bases and 4 bases, in that order; junction bases with no gene match: 4. The CDR3 runs 14 residues. CDR3 sequence: CASSLVGGADTQYF. The CDR3 bases are TGTGCCAGCAGCTTGGTAGGGGGCGCAGATACGCAGTATTTT.

This clonotype was detected a few times. One end of the junction does not line up with germline, which may come from a read error. V gene TRBV6-1 combines with J gene TRBJ1-4, with D tentatively TRBD1 (5 bases). CDR3 length: 14 amino acids. The germline V gene encodes CDR1 MNHNS and CDR2 SASEGT. CDR3: CARRVLGEGEKLFF. CDR3 coding DNA: TGTGCCCGCAGGGTCTTAGGGGAGGGCGAAAAACTGTTTTTT.

The J gene is TRBJ2-5, the V gene TRBV19; 7 bases line up with TRBD1. The V segment lost 5 bases and the J segment 5 bases; nucleotides outside the gene matches: 11. Germline CDR1 reads LNHDA; CDR2 reads SQIVND (reference sequence). The CDR3 is 15 residues long. The CDR3, as DNA: TGTGCCAGTAGTCCCCGGACAGGCCTTGTGGAGACCCAGTACTTC. Translation gives CASSPRTGLVETQYF.

The V and J genes are TRBV19 and TRBJ1-5; 8 nucleotides agree with TRBD1. Germline CDR1 and CDR2: LNHDA and SQIVND (reference sequence). The V segment lost 1 base and the J segment 2 bases; nucleotides outside the gene matches: 4. CDR3 length: 16 residues. This CDR3 reads CASSIGTGSGNQPQHF. The CDR3 DNA reads TGTGCCAGTAGTATAGGGACAGGGAGTGGCAATCAGCCCCAGCATTTT.

This clonotype has at least ten counts. The chain uses TRBV12-3 or TRBV12-4 and TRBJ2-7; TRBD1 matches 7 bases. The J segment lost 0 bases and the V segment lost 6 bases, leaving 5 bases of the junction unmatched. The CDR3 is made up of 14 amino acids. CDR3 DNA sequence: TGTGCCAGCAGCGATGGGACAGTCTCCTACGAGCAGTACTTC. Protein: CASSDGTVSYEQYF.

This clonotype came up many times. This chain joins TRBV19 and TRBJ1-1; D uncertain. The CDR3 is made up of 16 amino acids. CDR1 and CDR2 (germline): LNHDA, SQIVND (reference sequence). Trimming left V 5 bases short and J 4 bases short, with 20 bases between. CDR3 DNA: TGTGCCAGTAGTCCACAAATACCCCTAGCGGGCACTGAAGCTTTCTTT. It codes for CASSPQIPLAGTEAFF.